A single T cell receptor (beta chain) is shown here with its context. What it binds is not known. Produced via immunoSEQ multiplex PCR; TCRdb's table is partial and in-frame only. Of over 400,000 clones listed, 95% to 97% are singletons. Donors had no recently reported acute infections or vaccinations and were HIV-negative. It was into CD45RA+ naive and CD45RA-negative memory subsets that the CD4+ cells were split. These data belong to a study of shared clonotypes between healthy human individuals. Notes on the study in general: Sample collection involved blood only; tissue repertoires are likely different.

Specimen: naive CD4+ T cells sorted from blood. As for subset: CD45RA+ positively selected. The receptor comes from a woman aged 25-40 years in good health.

This chain's CDR3 is CASRNTIPNTGELFF. CDR3 in DNA: TGTGCCAGCAGAAACACGATACCGAACACCGGGGAGCTGTTTTTT. J is TRBJ2-2 and V is TRBV6-5; no definite D call. Germline-derived CDR1 and CDR2 are MNHEY and SVGAGI. Trimming shortened V by 6 bases and J by 0 bases, and 11 bases separated the two germline ends. The CDR3 totals 15 residues.